This is a list of T cell receptor beta chains from one sample in a study of cytomegalovirus exposure and HLA in healthy donors. Method: immunoSEQ multiplex PCR; TCRdb's copy keeps in-frame clones and lacks some. The table includes 100,000 to 150,000 clones, roughly 82% detected once. Sequencing was done on a sample of PBMCs. Receptors originate from a male donor in good health and CMV-seropositive. Each CDR3 is given with its conserved first and last residue. D genes are given only for firm matches. Where a row states a size, it is once, few, many or the class of an expanded clone; other rows omit it.

clone size | J gene | D gene | V gene | CDR3 DNA | CDR3 protein
- | TRBJ2-5 | - | TRBV27 | TGTGCCAGCAGACGGACGGACTCGCCGGTAGAGACCCAGTACTTC | CASRRTDSPVETQYF
- | TRBJ1-4 | - | TRBV19 | TGTGCCAGTAGTCCGTCACAGGCAACTAATGAAAAACTGTTTTTT | CASSPSQATNEKLFF
- | TRBJ1-4 | - | TRBV15 | TGTGCCACCAGCCCCAGAGCGGCTGAAAAACTGTTTTTT | CATSPRAAEKLFF
few | TRBJ2-1 | - | TRBV28 | TGTGCCAGCAATCGACAGGCTTTTTACAATGAGCAGTTCTTC | CASNRQAFYNEQFF
- | TRBJ2-3 | - | TRBV5-5 | TGTGCCAGCAGCTCTCCGGGAAAACCGACTAGCACAGATACGCAGTATTTT | CASSSPGKPTSTDTQYF
once | TRBJ2-3 | - | TRBV11-2 | TGTGCCAGCAGCCCAGGGCTTCGGTGGGATACGCAGTATTTT | CASSPGLRWDTQYF
few | TRBJ2-1 | TRBD2 | TRBV5-4 | TGTGCCAGCAGCTTGGGCCAATTTAGCGGGGCCTCCTACAATGAGCAGTTCTTC | CASSLGQFSGASYNEQFF
- | TRBJ2-3 | TRBD2 | TRBV10-3 | TGTGCCATCAGCGAGCGGGAGGACACAGATACGCAGTATTTT | CAISEREDTDTQYF
- | TRBJ1-1 | - | TRBV5-1 | TGCGCCAGCAGCACACAGCAGAACACTGAAGCTTTCTTT | CASSTQQNTEAFF
- | TRBJ2-5 | - | TRBV5-6 | TGTGCCAGCAGCTTGTGGGGCACCTCCCAAGAGACCCAGTACTTC | CASSLWGTSQETQYF
- | TRBJ1-1 | - | TRBV18 | TGTGCCAGCTCACCCGGGAGGAACGTCCAGAACACTGAAGCTTTCTTT | CASSPGRNVQNTEAFF
- | TRBJ2-7 | - | TRBV18 | TGTGCCAGCTCACTTAGCTCCTACGAGCAGTACTTC | CASSLSSYEQYF
- | TRBJ2-3 | TRBD2 | TRBV15 | TGTGCCACCAGCCGAGCGGGGAGTGGCACAGATACGCAGTATTTT | CATSRAGSGTDTQYF
- | TRBJ2-5 | - | TRBV5-1 | TGCGCCAGCAGCTTGGGCAGGGCAGAGACCCAGTACTTC | CASSLGRAETQYF
- | TRBJ2-2 | - | TRBV5-4 | TGTGCCAGCAGCTTGGGGGGCCCAGCCAAAAACACCGGGGAGCTGTTTTTT | CASSLGGPAKNTGELFF
- | TRBJ1-1 | - | TRBV7-8 | TGTGCCAGCAGCCGTATCCGGGAGAACACTGAAGCTTTCTTT | CASSRIRENTEAFF
few | TRBJ2-1 | TRBD1 | TRBV5-1 | TGCGCCAGCAGCTTGGCCGCCACAGGGGGAGATGAGCAGTTCTTC | CASSLAATGGDEQFF
few | TRBJ2-7 | TRBD1 | TRBV6-5 | TGTGCCAGCAGTTCCGGGACAGGAATTTCCTACGAGCAGTACTTC | CASSSGTGISYEQYF
- | TRBJ2-7 | - | TRBV2 | TGTGCCAGCAGTGAATCTTACAGGGCCCCCTACGAGCAGTACTTC | CASSESYRAPYEQYF
- | TRBJ1-5 | - | TRBV29-1 | TGCAGCGTTGAAGAAGGGGGTAGCAATCAGCCCCAGCATTTT | CSVEEGGSNQPQHF
- | TRBJ1-5 | TRBD1 | TRBV28 | TGTGCCAGCAGCATGACAGGGAGCAATCAGCCCCAGCATTTT | CASSMTGSNQPQHF
- | TRBJ2-5 | TRBD2 | TRBV6-6 | TGTGCCAGCAGTTACGGTGTAGCGGGAGTCCAAGAGACCCAGTACTTC | CASSYGVAGVQETQYF
- | TRBJ1-2 | - | TRBV5-8 | TGTGCCAGCAGCTTGGCCATGAACTATGGCTACACCTTC | CASSLAMNYGYTF
- | TRBJ1-1 | TRBD1 | TRBV5-1 | TGCGCCAGCAGTCAGGGGACAGCTCGGACTGAAGCTTTCTTT | CASSQGTARTEAFF
- | TRBJ1-2 | - | TRBV5-4 | TGTGCCAGCAGCCTTGAGAGTCATGGCTACACCTTC | CASSLESHGYTF
- | TRBJ1-2 | TRBD1 | TRBV5-1 | TGCGCCAGCAGCTTGAGGACAGGGGGAGATGGCTACACCTTC | CASSLRTGGDGYTF
- | TRBJ1-6 | - | TRBV9 | TGTGCCAGCAGTCAAGACTTCCAGAATTCACCCCTCCACTTT | CASSQDFQNSPLHF
- | TRBJ1-1 | - | TRBV9 | TGTGCCAGCAGCGTAGACGCCGGTCAGAACACTGAAGCTTTCTTT | CASSVDAGQNTEAFF
- | TRBJ1-1 | - | TRBV9 | TGTGCCAGCAGCGTAGACATAAACACTGAAGCTTTCTTT | CASSVDINTEAFF
once | TRBJ2-2 | - | TRBV9 | TGTGCCAGCAGCGTAGTGTCGGCCGGGGAGCTGTTTTTT | CASSVVSAGELFF
- | TRBJ1-6 | - | TRBV27 | TGTGCCAGCAGTTCGAGTCTCGATAATTCACCCCTCCACTTT | CASSSSLDNSPLHF
few | TRBJ2-5 | TRBD1 | TRBV7-8 | TGTGCCAGCAGCGCTAATCCAAACACAGGGGCGCAAGAGACCCAGTACTTC | CASSANPNTGAQETQYF
- | TRBJ2-7 | TRBD2 | TRBV5-1 | TGCGCCAGCAGCCGCGAGACTAGCGGGTTCTACGAGCAGTACTTC | CASSRETSGFYEQYF
- | TRBJ1-1 | TRBD1 | TRBV5-1 | TGCGCCAGCAGCCCCGACAGGGGGAACACTGAAGCTTTCTTT | CASSPDRGNTEAFF
- | TRBJ1-3 | - | TRBV7-6 | TGTGCCAGCAGCTTAGCCAGTTCACCCGGAAACACCATATATTTT | CASSLASSPGNTIYF
- | TRBJ2-1 | - | TRBV2 | TGTGCCAGCGCCGGAAGGGGGGGCCGCTCCTACAATGAGCAGTTCTTC | CASAGRGGRSYNEQFF
- | TRBJ2-5 | TRBD1 | TRBV11-2 | TGTGCCAGCAGCTTAGACGCGAGGACAGGGCTGGAGTTTGAGAAGACCCAGTACTTC | CASSLDARTGLEFEKTQYF
- | TRBJ1-2 | TRBD1 | TRBV5-1 | TGCGCCAGCAGCTGGGGACAGGGGACATCTAACTATGGCTACACCTTC | CASSWGQGTSNYGYTF
- | TRBJ2-1 | TRBD2 | TRBV6-4 | TGTGCCAGCAGCCCCAGGGAGGGCAGCTCCTACAATGAGCAGTTCTTC | CASSPREGSSYNEQFF
- | TRBJ2-2 | TRBD1 | TRBV5-5 | TGTGCCAGCAGCTTGGATCCCGGGACAGACTTTAACACCGGGGAGCTGTTTTTT | CASSLDPGTDFNTGELFF
- | TRBJ2-7 | TRBD1 | TRBV6-1 | TGTGCCAGCAGGGAAACAGGGGGCCCTACCTACGAGCAGTACTTC | CASRETGGPTYEQYF
- | TRBJ2-2 | - | TRBV23-1 | TGCGCCAGCAGTCATCACGGTAGGGGCACTCCGAACACCGGGGAGCTGTTTTTT | CASSHHGRGTPNTGELFF
- | TRBJ2-7 | TRBD1 | TRBV19 | TGTGCCAGTAGTTCCACCGGGACAGGGATGGACGAGCAGTACTTC | CASSSTGTGMDEQYF
few | TRBJ2-7 | TRBD2 | TRBV7-9 | TGTTCCAGCAGCGAGTGGGGGGGTCAACGAACCTACGAGCAGTACTTC | CSSSEWGGQRTYEQYF
once | TRBJ1-5 | TRBD1 | TRBV6-6 | TGTGCCAGCAGTTACCAAGGACAGGGCAATCAGCCCCAGCATTTT | CASSYQGQGNQPQHF